The present TCR beta chain was sequenced within a study of T cell responses to AZD1222 COVID-19 vaccine. Study-level points and caveats: It should be noted that donors were predominantly white British and more often female, and clonal diversity was possibly underestimated. After the peak T cell response, and only then, were repertoires sampled. Close to half of all spike-specific TCRs reportedly target regions of the variants that are unmutated. Baseline seropositives among AZD1222 recipients totaled only 5 or 6.

Trimming cost V 5 bases and J 3 bases; bases outside gene matches: 13. CDR1 is MRHNA and CDR2 is SNTAGT in the germline V gene. This CDR3 region has 18 residues. A note on this clone: Its matching antigen is unknown.

The protocol was immunoSEQ multiplex PCR, while the TCRdb copy is restricted to in-frame clones and leaves out a portion. The repertoire holds 180,000 or so clones, approximately 90% seen once, with 3.5% to 5.5% in the top ten. The V gene is TRBV6-4, the J gene TRBJ1-5, with 10 bases that match TRBD1. The TCR comes from an adult who received the MenACWY meningococcal vaccine as a control. Source: peripheral blood, taken 28 days after the second dose of the MenACWY control vaccine. The CDR3 is CASSTGTGANSDNQPQHF. In DNA, the CDR3 is TGTGCCAGCAGTACCGGGACAGGGGCGAACTCGGACAATCAGCCCCAGCATTTT.